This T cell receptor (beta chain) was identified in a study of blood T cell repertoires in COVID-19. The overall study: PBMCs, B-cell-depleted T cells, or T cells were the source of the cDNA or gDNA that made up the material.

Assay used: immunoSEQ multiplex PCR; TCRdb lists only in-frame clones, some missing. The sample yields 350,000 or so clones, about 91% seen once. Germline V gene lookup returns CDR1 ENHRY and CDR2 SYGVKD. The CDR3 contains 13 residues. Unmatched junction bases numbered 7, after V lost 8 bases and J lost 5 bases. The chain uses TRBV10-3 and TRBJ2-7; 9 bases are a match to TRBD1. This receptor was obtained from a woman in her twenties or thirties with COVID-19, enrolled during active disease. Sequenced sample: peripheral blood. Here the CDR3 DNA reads TGTGCCATCGGGGGGACAGGGTTTGACGAGCAGTACTTC. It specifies CAIGGTGFDEQYF.